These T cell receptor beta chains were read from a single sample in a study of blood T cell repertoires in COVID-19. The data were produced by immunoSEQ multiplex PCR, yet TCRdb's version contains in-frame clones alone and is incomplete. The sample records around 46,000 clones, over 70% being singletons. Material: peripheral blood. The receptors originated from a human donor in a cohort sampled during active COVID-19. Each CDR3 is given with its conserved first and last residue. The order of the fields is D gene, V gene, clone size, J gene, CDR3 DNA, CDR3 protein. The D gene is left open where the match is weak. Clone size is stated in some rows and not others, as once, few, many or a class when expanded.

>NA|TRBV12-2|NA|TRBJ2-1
TGTGCATCCCGGAGACTAGATTCCTACAATGAGCAGTTCTTC
CASRRLDSYNEQFF
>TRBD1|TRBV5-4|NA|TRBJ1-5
TGTGCCAGCAGCGTACTCGGGGTCCCAGGGGGCCTATATCAGCCCCAGCATTTT
CASSVLGVPGGLYQPQHF
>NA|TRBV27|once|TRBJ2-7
TGTGCCAGCAGCCTGACCGGGGGATCTAACGAGCAGTACTTC
CASSLTGGSNEQYF
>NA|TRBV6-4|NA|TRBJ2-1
TGTGCCAGCAAGGGGTCGTCCTACAATGAGCAGTTCTTC
CASKGSSYNEQFF
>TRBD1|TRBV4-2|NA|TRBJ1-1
TGTGCCAGCAGCCAATCGCCAGGGGGGAACACTGAAGCTTTCTTT
CASSQSPGGNTEAFF
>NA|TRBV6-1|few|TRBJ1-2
TGTGCCAGCAGTGCTAGTATCGAGGGCACTAACTATGGCTACACCTTC
CASSASIEGTNYGYTF
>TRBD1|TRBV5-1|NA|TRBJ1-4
TGCGCCAGCAGCCCAGGGGGAGGTCCGGCTAATGAAAAACTGTTTTTT
CASSPGGGPANEKLFF
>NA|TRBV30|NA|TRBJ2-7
TGTGCCTGGAGACAGGGCTCCTACGAGCAGTACTTC
CAWRQGSYEQYF
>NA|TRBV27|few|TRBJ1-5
TGTGCCCCCGTAAAGGCAGCCCTCCTTCGGGGGACGAGCAATCAGCCCCAGCATTTT
CAPVKAALLRGTSNQPQHF
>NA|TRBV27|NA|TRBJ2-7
TGTGCCAGCAGCAGGACAGTCGCCTACGAGCAGTACTTC
CASSRTVAYEQYF
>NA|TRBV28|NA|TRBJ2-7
TGTGCCAGCAGTACGGGAGACTCCTACGAGCAGTACTTC
CASSTGDSYEQYF
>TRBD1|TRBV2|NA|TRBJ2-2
TGTGCCAGCAGCGTACAGGGGGCCGCCACGAACACCGGGGAGCTGTTTTTT
CASSVQGAATNTGELFF
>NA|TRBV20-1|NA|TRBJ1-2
TGCAGTGCTAGATCCTATTTGGGCTACACCTTC
CSARSYLGYTF
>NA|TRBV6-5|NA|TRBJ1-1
TGTGCCAGCAGTCCATTAGCGGAAGCGAACACTGAAGCTTTCTTT
CASSPLAEANTEAFF
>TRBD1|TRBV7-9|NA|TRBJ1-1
TGTGCCAGCAGCCCCCAGATCCGGACAGGAAATAACACTGAAGCTTTCTTT
CASSPQIRTGNNTEAFF
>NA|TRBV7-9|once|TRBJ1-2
TGTGCCAGCAGCTTAGAGCCCAGGGCGACCTATGGCTACACCTTC
CASSLEPRATYGYTF
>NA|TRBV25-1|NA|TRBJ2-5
TGTGCCAGCAGTGAGATGAGGACTCAAGAGACCCAGTACTTC
CASSEMRTQETQYF
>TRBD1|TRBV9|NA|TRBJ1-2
TGTGCCAGCAGCGCGGGGACAGGGTACGGCTACACCTTC
CASSAGTGYGYTF
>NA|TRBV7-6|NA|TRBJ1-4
TGTGCCAGCAGCCCCAGAAACAGGGCAACTAATGAAAAACTGTTTTTT
CASSPRNRATNEKLFF
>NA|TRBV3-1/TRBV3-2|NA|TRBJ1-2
TGTGCCAGCAGCCCCTCGACAAATAACTATGGCTACACCTTC
CASSPSTNNYGYTF
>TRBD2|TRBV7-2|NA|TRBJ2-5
TGTGCCAGCAGCCCGACTAGCGGGGGGGTGGAGACCCAGTACTTC
CASSPTSGGVETQYF
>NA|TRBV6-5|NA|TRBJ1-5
TGTGCCAGCAGCCTTGGACAAGATCAGCCCCAGCATTTT
CASSLGQDQPQHF
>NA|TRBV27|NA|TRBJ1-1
TGTGCCAGCAGTTCCCTGACGACAGCGAACACTGAAGCTTTCTTT
CASSSLTTANTEAFF
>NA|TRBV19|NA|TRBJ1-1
TGTGCCAGTAGTCCTTCACAGGGCATTGTGAACACTGAAGCTTTCTTT
CASSPSQGIVNTEAFF
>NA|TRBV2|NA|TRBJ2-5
TGTGCCAGCAGTGAAGGCAGGGTTAGAGAGACCCAGTACTTC
CASSEGRVRETQYF
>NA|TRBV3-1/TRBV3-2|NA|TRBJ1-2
TGTGCCAGCAGCCAAATCCAGGCTAACTATGGCTACACCTTC
CASSQIQANYGYTF
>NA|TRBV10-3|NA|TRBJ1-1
TGTGCCATCAGTGAACGGGGGTTTGAAGCTTTCTTT
CAISERGFEAFF
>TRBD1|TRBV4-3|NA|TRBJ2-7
TGCGCCAGCAGCCAAGATCCAGGGGGCGCCTCCTACGAGCAGTACTTC
CASSQDPGGASYEQYF
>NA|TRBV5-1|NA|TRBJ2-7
TGCGCCAGCAGCTTGGATCCGAGCTCCTACGAGCAGTACTTC
CASSLDPSSYEQYF
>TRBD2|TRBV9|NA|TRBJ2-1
TGTGCCAGCAGCGTAGAACTAGCGGGAGGGTACAATGAGCAGTTCTTC
CASSVELAGGYNEQFF
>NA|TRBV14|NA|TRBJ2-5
TGTGCCAGCAGCCACGACCCCGGGACAGTAGCGGAAGAGACCCAGTACTTC
CASSHDPGTVAEETQYF
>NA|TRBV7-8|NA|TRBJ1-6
TGTGCCAGCAGCTTAGGGGTTGGGGACAAACAAAGCGCACCCCTCCACTTT
CASSLGVGDKQSAPLHF
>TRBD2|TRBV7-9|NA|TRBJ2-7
TGTGCCAGCAGCTTAGAACTTTCAGCGGGGATCCAGGGGCAGTACTTC
CASSLELSAGIQGQYF
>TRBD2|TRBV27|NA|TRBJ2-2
TGTGCCAGCAGTACGGGACTAGGAGTGGCCGGGGAGCTGTTTTTT
CASSTGLGVAGELFF
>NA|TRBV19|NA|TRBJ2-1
TGTGCCAGTAGTATACCACAGGGATCCTACAATGAGCAGTTCTTC
CASSIPQGSYNEQFF
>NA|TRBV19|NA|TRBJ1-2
TGTGCCAGTAGTATTACAGGCGGTTTTGGCTACACCTTC
CASSITGGFGYTF
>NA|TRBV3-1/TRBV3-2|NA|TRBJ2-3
TGTGCCAGCAGCGGATTGGGATTCGAGGACTACCTCACAGATACGCAGTATTTT
CASSGLGFEDYLTDTQYF
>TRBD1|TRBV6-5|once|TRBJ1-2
TGTGCCAGCAGCGATGACAGGGCGGCCTATGGCTACACCTTC
CASSDDRAAYGYTF
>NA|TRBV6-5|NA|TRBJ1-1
TGTGCCAGCAGTTACATGGTAGCGGGAACGAACACTGAAGCTTTCTTT
CASSYMVAGTNTEAFF
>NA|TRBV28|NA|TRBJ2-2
TGTGCCAGCAGTTTCAGGGGGGTGAACACCGGGGAGCTGTTTTTT
CASSFRGVNTGELFF
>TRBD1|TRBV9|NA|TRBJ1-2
TGTGCCAGCAGCATGGACAGGGGGTATAACTATGGCTACACCTTC
CASSMDRGYNYGYTF
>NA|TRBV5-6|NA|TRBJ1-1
TGTGCCAGCAGCTTGACAGGGATGGGAACTGAAGCTTTCTTT
CASSLTGMGTEAFF
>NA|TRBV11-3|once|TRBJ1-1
TGTGCCAGCAGCCACCGTCGGCAACTAAACACTGAAGCTTTCTTT
CASSHRRQLNTEAFF
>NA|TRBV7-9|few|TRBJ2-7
TGTGCCAGCAGCTTAAGGACAGCCTATTCCTACGAGCAGTACTTC
CASSLRTAYSYEQYF
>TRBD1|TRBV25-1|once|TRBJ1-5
TGTGCCAGCAGTGAGACAGGGCTCAATCAGCCCCAGCATTTT
CASSETGLNQPQHF
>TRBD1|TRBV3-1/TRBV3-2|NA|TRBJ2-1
TGTGCCAGCAGCCAACTTAGGACAGGGGTACCCAATGAGCAGTTCTTC
CASSQLRTGVPNEQFF
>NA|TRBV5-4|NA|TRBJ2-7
TGTGCCAGCAGCCCTGGCGGGTACGAGCAGTACTTC
CASSPGGYEQYF
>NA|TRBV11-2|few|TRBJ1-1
TGTGCCAGCAGCATAACCTGGGGGGCTGAAGCTTTCTTT
CASSITWGAEAFF
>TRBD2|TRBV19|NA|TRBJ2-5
TGTGCCAGTAGTATAGGATCCAGCGGGATGAAGACCCAGTACTTC
CASSIGSSGMKTQYF
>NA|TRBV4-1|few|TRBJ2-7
TGCGCCAGCAGCCAAGATCCCCAGGCCGGTTACGAGCAGTACTTC
CASSQDPQAGYEQYF
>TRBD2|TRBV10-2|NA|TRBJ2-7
TGCGCCAGCAGCGCAAGGACTAGCGGAATATACGAGCAGTACTTC
CASSARTSGIYEQYF
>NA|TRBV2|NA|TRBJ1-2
TGTGCCAGCAGAGCCCGGGACAACTTTTATGGCTACACCTTC
CASRARDNFYGYTF
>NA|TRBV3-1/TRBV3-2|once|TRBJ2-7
TGTGCCAGCAGCCAAGATTCCAGGGACGAGCAGTACTTC
CASSQDSRDEQYF
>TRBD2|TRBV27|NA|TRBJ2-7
TGTGCCAGCAGTTTATTTGGCCTAGCGGGAGGGGGCGAGCAGTACTTC
CASSLFGLAGGGEQYF
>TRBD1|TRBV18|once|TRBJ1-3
TGTGCCAGCTCACGACAGGGCGACTCTGGAAACACCATATATTTT
CASSRQGDSGNTIYF
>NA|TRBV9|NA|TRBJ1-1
TGTGCCAGCAGCGTAATCGAGGGTTCGGGCACTGAAGCTTTCTTT
CASSVIEGSGTEAFF